Below are 7 T cell receptor beta chains sequenced from a single sample in a study of blood T cells in healthy people across ages. Combining a sample-barcoded 5' primer with a J-beta primer mix, a second PCR ran for about 6 to 12 cycles. MiXCR, applied by TCRdb to the 5' RACE reads, yields one record per CDR3 protein. The sample holds about 1,800,000 distinct CDR3 sequences; roughly 28% are singletons and the top ten take 7.7%. Sequencing was performed on blood. Receptors were obtained from a woman in her twenties or thirties in good health.

This clonotype was observed at least ten times. This rearrangement joins TRBV5-1 to TRBJ2-1; D gene ambiguous. The V gene's germline CDR1 is SGHRS and CDR2 YFSETQ. CDR3 size: 15 residues. Trimming left V 4 bases short and J 7 bases short, with 18 bases between. The CDR3 loop reads CASSPSIAQENEQFF. The CDR3 DNA follows: TGCGCCAGCAGCCCGTCTATTGCCCAGGAGAATGAGCAGTTCTTC.

In regard to this clonotype: The junction shows a germline mismatch at one end, possibly a read error. The chain has TRBV7-9 and TRBJ1-2, with TRBD1 as a possible D gene (6 bases). Germline CDR1 is SEHNR and CDR2 is FQNEAQ (reference sequence). The CDR3 totals 13 residues. The CDR3 region is CVSSKETGYGYTF. CDR3 in DNA: TGTGTCAGCAGCAAAGAGACAGGTTATGGCTACACCTTC.

For the CDR3, the DNA is TGTGCCAGCAGCCATTGGACGGTTGGGGAGGAGCAGTTCTTC. It specifies CASSHWTVGEEQFF. The J gene is TRBJ2-1, the V gene TRBV14; TRBD2 is a possible D gene (5 bases). Germline assignment: CDR1 SGHDN and CDR2 FVKESK. This CDR3 has 14 residues. V lost 3 bases to trimming and J lost 10 bases, with 16 bases between them. The variable domain in full, with the rest retrieved from reference TRBV14 and TRBJ2-1, is EAGVTQFPSHSVIEKGQTVTLRCDPISGHDNLYWYRRVMGKEIKFLLHFVKESKQDESGMPNNRFLAERTGGTYSTLKVQPAELEDSGVYFCASSHWTVGEEQFFGPGTRLTVL.

Only a few counts were recorded for this clonotype. The J gene is TRBJ1-3, the V gene TRBV12-3 or TRBV12-4, with unresolved D. The CDR3 spans 13 residues. The V and J ends lost 6 bases and 10 bases respectively, with 16 bases between them. This CDR3 reads CASSRTPDGTIYF. The DNA of the CDR3 is TGTGCCAGCAGCCGGACGCCGGATGGAACCATATATTTT.

Worth noting for this clonotype: A junction end diverges from the germline sequence, so it may reflect a read error. The genes are TRBV7-9 and TRBJ2-5, with TRBD1 matching 8 bases. Near its end, the DNA agrees better with TRBJ2-7, so the J call may be wrong. CDR3 length equals 16 residues. Germline V gives CDR1 SEHNR, CDR2 FQNEAQ (reference sequence). The CDR3 DNA follows: TGTACCAGCAGCGCCTTAGGACAGGGAAATGGGATCGAGCAGTACTTC. Protein sequence: CTSSALGQGNGIEQYF.

In regard to this clonotype: This may be a read error: a much more frequent sequence differs by one nucleotide. This chain links TRBV12-5 with TRBJ2-5; 9 nucleotides agree with TRBD2. The CDR3 has 14 residues. With V trimmed by 2 bases and J by 11 bases, 9 bases remained unmatched. The germline V gene encodes CDR1 LGHNT and CDR2 FRNRAP. The CDR3 loop reads CASGLSIVAGVQYF. The CDR3, as DNA: TGTGCTAGTGGTTTGTCAATCGTAGCGGGAGTGCAGTACTTC.

The count of this clonotype is one. The junction does not match germline at one end; this may be a read error. The gene calls are TRBV12-3 or TRBV12-4 and TRBJ1-2; D remains unclear. The CDR3 contains 14 residues. The CDR3 here is CASSPPRTDYCYTF. DNA of the CDR3: TGTGCCAGCAGTCCCCCGCGGACCGACTATTGCTACACCTTC.